This T cell receptor beta chain emerged from a study of blood T cell repertoires in COVID-19. Whole-study context: Nucleic acid was either cDNA or gDNA, and it came from T cells, B-cell-depleted T cells, or PBMCs.

V lost 3 bases to trimming and J lost 7 bases, with 9 bases between them. Germline assignment: CDR1 SGHDN and CDR2 FVKESK. The CDR3 is made up of 12 amino acids. Using immunoSEQ multiplex PCR, the repertoire was profiled, and TCRdb retains in-frame clones only, with some absent. The sample lists 150,000 to 200,000 clones; 86% were seen once. Material: peripheral blood. The clonotype originates from a man aged 50-60 years with active or convalescent COVID-19. This rearrangement joins TRBV14 to TRBJ2-5; no clear D gene. The CDR3: CASSQPLATQYF. The CDR3 DNA sequence: TGTGCCAGCAGCCAGCCATTAGCGACCCAGTACTTC.